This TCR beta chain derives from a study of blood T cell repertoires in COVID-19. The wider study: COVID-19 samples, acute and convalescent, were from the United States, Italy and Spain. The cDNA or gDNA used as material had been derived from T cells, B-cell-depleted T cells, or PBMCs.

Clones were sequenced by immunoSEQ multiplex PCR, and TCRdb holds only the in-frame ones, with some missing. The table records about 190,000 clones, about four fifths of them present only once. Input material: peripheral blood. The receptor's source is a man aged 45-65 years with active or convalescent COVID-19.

The CDR3 bases are TGTGCCTGCGTTAACAGGGGAGCTAACTATGGCTACACCTTC. Translating gives CACVNRGANYGYTF. This chain uses TRBV30 with TRBJ1-2; 7 nucleotides line up with TRBD1. This CDR3 spans 14 amino acids. V dropped 6 bases and J dropped 0; count of bases not matched to a gene: 7. Germline lookup yields CDR1 GTSNPN and CDR2 SVGIG (reference sequence).